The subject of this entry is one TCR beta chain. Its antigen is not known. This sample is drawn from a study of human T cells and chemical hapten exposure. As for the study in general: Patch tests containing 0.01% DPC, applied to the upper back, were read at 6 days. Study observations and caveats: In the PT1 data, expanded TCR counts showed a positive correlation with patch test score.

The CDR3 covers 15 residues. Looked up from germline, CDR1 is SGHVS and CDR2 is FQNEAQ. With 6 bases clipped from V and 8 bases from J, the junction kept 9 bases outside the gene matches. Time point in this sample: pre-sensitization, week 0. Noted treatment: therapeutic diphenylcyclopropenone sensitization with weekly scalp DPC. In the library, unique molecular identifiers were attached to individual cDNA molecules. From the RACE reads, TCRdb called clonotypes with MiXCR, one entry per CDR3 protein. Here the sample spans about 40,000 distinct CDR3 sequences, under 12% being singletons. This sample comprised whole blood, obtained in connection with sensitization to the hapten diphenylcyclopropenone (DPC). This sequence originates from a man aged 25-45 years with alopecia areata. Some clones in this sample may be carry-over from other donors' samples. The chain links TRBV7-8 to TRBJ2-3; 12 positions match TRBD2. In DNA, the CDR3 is TGTGCCAGCAGACCCCTAGCGGGAGGGCCGGTTACGCAGTATTTT. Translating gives CASRPLAGGPVTQYF. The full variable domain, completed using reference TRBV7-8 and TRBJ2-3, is GAGVSQSPRYKVAKRGQDVALRCDPISGHVSLFWYQQALGQGPEFLTYFQNEAQLDKSGLPSDRFFAERPEGSVSTLKIQRTQQEDSAVYLCASRPLAGGPVTQYFGPGTRLTVL.